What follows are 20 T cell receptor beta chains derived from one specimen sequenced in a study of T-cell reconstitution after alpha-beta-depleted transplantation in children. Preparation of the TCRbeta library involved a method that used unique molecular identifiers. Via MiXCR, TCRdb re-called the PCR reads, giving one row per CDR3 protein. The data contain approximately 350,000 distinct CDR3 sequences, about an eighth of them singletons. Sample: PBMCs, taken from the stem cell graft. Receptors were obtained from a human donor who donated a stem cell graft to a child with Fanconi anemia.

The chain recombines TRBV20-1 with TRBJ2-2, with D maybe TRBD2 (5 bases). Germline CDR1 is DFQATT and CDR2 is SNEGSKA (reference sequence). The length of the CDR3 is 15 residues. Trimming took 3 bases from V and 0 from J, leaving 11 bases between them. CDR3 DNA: TGCAGTGCTAGTGGACTGTTCGCGAACACCGGGGAGCTGTTTTTT. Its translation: CSASGLFANTGELFF.

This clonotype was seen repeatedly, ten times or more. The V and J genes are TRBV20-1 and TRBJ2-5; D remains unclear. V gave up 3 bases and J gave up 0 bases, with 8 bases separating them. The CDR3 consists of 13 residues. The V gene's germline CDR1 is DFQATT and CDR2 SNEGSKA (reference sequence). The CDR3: CSASTRYQETQYF. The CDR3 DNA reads TGCAGTGCTAGCACGAGGTACCAAGAGACCCAGTACTTC.

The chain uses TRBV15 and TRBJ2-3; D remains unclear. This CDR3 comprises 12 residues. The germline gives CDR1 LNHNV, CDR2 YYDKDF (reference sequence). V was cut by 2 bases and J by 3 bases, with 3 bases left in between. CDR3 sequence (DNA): TGTGCCACCAGCAGAACAACAGATACGCAGTATTTT. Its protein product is CATSRTTDTQYF. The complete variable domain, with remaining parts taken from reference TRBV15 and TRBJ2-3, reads DAMVIQNPRYQVTQFGKPVTLSCSQTLNHNVMYWYQQKSSQAPKLLFHYYDKDFNNEADTPDNFQSRRPNTSFCFLDIRSPGLGDTAMYLCATSRTTDTQYFGPGTRLTVL.

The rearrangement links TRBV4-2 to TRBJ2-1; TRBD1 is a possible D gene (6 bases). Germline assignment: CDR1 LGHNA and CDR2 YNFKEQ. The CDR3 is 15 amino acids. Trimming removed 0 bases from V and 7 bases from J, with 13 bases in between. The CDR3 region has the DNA TGTGCCAGCAGCCAAGACGGCCTGAGGGGGAATGAGCAGTTCTTC. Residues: CASSQDGLRGNEQFF.

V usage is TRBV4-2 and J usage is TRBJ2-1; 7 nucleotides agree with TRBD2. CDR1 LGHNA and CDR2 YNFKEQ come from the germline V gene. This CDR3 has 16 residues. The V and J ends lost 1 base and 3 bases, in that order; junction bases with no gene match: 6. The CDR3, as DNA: TGTGCCAGCAGCCAAGTTGGGGGGACTAACTACAATGAGCAGTTCTTC. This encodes CASSQVGGTNYNEQFF.

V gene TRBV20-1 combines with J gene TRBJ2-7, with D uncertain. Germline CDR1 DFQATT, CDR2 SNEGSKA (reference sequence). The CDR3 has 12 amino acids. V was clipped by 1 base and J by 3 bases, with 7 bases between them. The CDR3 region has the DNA TGCAGTGCTAGAGGTCTTCACTACGAGCAGTACTTC. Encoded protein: CSARGLHYEQYF.

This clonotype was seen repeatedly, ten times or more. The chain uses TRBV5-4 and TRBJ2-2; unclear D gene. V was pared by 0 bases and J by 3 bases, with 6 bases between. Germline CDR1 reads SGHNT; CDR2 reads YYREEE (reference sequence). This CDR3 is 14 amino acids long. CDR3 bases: TGTGCCAGCAGCTTGGACAGTCACACCGGGGAGCTGTTTTTT. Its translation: CASSLDSHTGELFF.

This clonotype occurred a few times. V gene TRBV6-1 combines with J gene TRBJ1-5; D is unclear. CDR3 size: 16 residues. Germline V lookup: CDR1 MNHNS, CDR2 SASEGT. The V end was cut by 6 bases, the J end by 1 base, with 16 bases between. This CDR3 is CASSSGGRGSNQPQHF. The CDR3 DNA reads TGTGCCAGCAGCTCAGGCGGACGCGGGAGCAATCAGCCCCAGCATTTT.

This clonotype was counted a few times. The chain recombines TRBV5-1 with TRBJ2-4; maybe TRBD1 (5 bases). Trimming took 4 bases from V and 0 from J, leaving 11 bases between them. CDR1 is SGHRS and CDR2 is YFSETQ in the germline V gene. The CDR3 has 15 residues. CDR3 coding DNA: TGCGCCAGCAGCCAGGACAACCTAGCCAAAAACATTCAGTACTTC. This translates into CASSQDNLAKNIQYF.

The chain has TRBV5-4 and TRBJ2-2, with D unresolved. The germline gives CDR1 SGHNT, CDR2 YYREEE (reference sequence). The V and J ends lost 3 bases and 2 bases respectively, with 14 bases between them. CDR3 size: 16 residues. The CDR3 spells CASSSGLTSNTGELFF. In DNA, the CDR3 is TGTGCCAGCAGCTCCGGCCTTACCTCTAACACCGGGGAGCTGTTTTTT. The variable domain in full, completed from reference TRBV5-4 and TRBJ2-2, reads ETGVTQSPTHLIKTRGQQVTLRCSSQSGHNTVSWYQQALGQGPQFIFQYYREEENGRGNFPPRFSGLQFPNYSSELNVNALELDDSALYLCASSSGLTSNTGELFFGEGSRLTVL.

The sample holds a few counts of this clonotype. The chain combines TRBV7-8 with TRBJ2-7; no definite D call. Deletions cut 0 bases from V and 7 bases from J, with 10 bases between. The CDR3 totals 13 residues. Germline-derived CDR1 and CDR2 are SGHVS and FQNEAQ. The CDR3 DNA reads TGTGCCAGCAGCTTAGCGCTGATGGGGGAGCAGTACGTC. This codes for CASSLALMGEQYV.

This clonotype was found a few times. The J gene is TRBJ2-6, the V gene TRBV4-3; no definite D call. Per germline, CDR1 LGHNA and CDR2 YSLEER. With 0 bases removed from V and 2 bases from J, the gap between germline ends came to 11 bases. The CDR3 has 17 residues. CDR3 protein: CASSQDRRQAGANVLTF. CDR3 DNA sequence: TGCGCCAGCAGCCAAGATCGCCGACAAGCTGGGGCCAACGTCCTGACTTTC.

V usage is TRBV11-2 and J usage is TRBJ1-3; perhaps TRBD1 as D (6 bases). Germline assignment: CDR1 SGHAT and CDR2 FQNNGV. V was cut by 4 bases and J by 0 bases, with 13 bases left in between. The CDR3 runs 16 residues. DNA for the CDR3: TGTGCCAGCAGCTCCGGACAGCCGAGCTCTGGAAACACCATATATTTT. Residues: CASSSGQPSSGNTIYF. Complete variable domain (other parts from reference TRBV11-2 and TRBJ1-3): EAGVAQSPRYKIIEKRQSVAFWCNPISGHATLYWYQQILGQGPKLLIQFQNNGVVDDSQLPKDRFSAERLKGVDSTLKIQPAKLEDSAVYLCASSSGQPSSGNTIYFGEGSWLTVV.

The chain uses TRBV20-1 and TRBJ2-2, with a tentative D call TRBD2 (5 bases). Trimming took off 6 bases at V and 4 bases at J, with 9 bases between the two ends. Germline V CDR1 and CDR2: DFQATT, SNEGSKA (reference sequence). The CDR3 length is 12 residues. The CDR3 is CSASAVTGELFF. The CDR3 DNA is TGCAGTGCGTCAGCGGTCACCGGGGAGCTGTTTTTT.

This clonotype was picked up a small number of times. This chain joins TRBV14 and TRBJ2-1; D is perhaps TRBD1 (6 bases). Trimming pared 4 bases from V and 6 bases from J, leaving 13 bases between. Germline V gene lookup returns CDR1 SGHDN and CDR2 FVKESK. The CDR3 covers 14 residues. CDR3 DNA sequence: TGTGCCAGCAGCCGCCTAGGACAGCTCAATGAGCAGTTCTTC. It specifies CASSRLGQLNEQFF.

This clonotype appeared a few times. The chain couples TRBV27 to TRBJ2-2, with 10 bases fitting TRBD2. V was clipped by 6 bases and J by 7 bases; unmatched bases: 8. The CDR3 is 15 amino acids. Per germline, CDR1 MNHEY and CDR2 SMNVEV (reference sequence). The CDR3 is CASSSSGGAGGELFF. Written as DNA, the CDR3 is TGTGCCAGCAGCTCTAGCGGGGGAGCTGGCGGGGAGCTGTTTTTT.

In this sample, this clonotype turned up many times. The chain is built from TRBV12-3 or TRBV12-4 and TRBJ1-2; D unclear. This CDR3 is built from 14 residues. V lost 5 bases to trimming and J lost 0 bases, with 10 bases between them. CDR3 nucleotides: TGTGCCAGCAGTCAACGGAGGGCTAACTATGGCTACACCTTC. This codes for CASSQRRANYGYTF.

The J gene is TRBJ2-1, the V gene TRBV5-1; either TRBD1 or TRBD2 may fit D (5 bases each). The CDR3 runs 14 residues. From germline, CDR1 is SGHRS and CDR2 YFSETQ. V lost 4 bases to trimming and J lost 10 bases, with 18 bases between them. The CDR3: CASSEGPFPGEQFF. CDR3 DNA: TGCGCCAGCAGCGAGGGACCGTTCCCCGGGGAGCAGTTCTTC.

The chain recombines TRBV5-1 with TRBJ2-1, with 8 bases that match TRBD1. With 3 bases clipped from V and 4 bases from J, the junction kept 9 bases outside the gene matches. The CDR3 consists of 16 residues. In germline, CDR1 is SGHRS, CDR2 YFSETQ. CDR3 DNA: TGCGCCAGCAGCTACCGCACAGGGGGGCAATACAATGAGCAGTTCTTC. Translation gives CASSYRTGGQYNEQFF.

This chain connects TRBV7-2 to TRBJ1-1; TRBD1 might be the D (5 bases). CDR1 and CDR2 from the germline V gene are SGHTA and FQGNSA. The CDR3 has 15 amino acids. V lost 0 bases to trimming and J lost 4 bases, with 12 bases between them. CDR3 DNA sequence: TGTGCCAGCAGCTTAGCGATGGGGGGGAGCACTGAAGCTTTCTTT. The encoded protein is CASSLAMGGSTEAFF.